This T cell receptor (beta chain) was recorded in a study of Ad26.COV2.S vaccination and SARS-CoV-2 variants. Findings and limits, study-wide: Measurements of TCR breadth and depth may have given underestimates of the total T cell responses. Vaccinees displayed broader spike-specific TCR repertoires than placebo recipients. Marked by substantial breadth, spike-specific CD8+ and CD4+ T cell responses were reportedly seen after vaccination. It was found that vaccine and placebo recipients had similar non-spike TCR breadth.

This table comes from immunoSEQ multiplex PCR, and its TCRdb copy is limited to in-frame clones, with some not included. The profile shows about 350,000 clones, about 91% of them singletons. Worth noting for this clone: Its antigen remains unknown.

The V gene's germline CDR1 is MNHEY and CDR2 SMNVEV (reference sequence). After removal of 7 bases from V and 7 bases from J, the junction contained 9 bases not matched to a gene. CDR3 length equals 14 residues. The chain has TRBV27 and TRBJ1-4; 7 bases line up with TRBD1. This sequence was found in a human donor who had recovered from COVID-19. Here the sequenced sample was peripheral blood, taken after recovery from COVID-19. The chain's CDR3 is CASKGGRVGEKLFF. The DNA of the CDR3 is TGTGCCAGCAAAGGGGGCCGAGTCGGTGAAAAACTGTTTTTT.